Listed here is a single T cell receptor beta chain. Its specificity is not known. The data originate from a study of cytomegalovirus exposure and HLA in healthy donors. Germline assignment: CDR1 MNHEY and CDR2 SVGAGI. The CDR3 is made up of 13 amino acids. Trimming cost V 2 bases and J 5 bases, with 7 bases left between them. Whole-study findings and limits: It was about 150 TCR beta chains that were listed as cytomegalovirus-associated.

Profiled with immunoSEQ multiplex PCR; TCRdb holds only in-frame clones, not every one. The sample records about 260,000 clones, roughly 88% being singletons. It was the approximately 120-subject validation cohort, separate from the approximately 680-subject first cohort, to which the donors belonged. The J gene is TRBJ2-1, the V gene TRBV6-5, with no clear D. This TCR was recovered from a woman aged 25 to 45 in good health and CMV-seronegative. The sequenced sample consisted of PBMCs. The CDR3 loop is CASSYGGNNEQFF. CDR3 bases: TGTGCCAGCAGTTACGGTGGAAACAATGAGCAGTTCTTC.